This paragraph reports one TCR beta chain. V lost 7 bases to trimming and J lost 8 bases; unmatched junction nucleotides: 10. The CDR3 runs to 14 residues. Germline loops: CDR1 MGHDK, CDR2 SYGVNS. RNA transcripts were the template, and TCR beta CDR3 regions were amplified from them. An opening RT-PCR round employed HTBI primers and preceded a second-round multiplex PCR. From the multiplex PCR reads, TCRdb called clonotypes with MiXCR, one entry per CDR3 protein. The table lists 650,000 to 800,000 distinct CDR3 sequences, just over 40% of them singletons, with roughly 3% in the top ten. The data derive from a study of Graves' ophthalmopathy and Graves' hyperthyroidism. Excluded: other autoimmune disease, uncontrolled infection, pregnancy or lactation. The PBMCs originated from around 10 ml of fresh peripheral blood.

The sequencing sample was made of peripheral blood. The source of this sequence is an adult man with Graves' ophthalmopathy. The chain joins TRBV25-1 to TRBJ1-3; 8 nucleotides align to TRBD1. CDR3 in amino acids: CASIGQGHGYTIYF. The CDR3 DNA reads TGTGCCAGCATTGGACAGGGCCATGGTTACACCATATATTTT.